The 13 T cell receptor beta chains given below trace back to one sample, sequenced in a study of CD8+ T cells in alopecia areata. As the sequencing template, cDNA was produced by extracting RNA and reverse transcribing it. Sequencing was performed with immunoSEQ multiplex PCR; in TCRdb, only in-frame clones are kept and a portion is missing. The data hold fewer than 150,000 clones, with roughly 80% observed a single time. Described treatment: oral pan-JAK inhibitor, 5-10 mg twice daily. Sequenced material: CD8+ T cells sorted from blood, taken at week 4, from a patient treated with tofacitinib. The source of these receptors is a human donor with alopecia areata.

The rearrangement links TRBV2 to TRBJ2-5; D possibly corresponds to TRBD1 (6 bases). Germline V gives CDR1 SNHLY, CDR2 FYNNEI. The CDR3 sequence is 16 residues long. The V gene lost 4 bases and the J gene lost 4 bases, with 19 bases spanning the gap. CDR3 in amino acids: CASSVGVGAGIETQYF. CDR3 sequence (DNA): TGTGCCAGCAGTGTTGGAGTGGGGGCCGGGATAGAGACCCAGTACTTC.

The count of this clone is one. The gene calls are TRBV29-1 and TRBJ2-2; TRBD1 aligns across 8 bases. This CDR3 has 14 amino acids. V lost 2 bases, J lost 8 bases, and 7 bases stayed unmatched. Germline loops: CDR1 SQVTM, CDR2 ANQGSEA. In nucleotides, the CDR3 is TGCAGCGTTGAACTCGGCAGGGGGCTGGGGGAGCTGTTTTTT. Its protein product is CSVELGRGLGELFF.

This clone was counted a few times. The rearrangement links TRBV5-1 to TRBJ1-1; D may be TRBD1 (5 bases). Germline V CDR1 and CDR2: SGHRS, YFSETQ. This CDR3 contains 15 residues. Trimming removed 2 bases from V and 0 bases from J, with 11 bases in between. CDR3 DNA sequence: TGCGCCAGCAGCTTCGGTCGGGGGATGAACACTGAAGCTTTCTTT. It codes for CASSFGRGMNTEAFF.

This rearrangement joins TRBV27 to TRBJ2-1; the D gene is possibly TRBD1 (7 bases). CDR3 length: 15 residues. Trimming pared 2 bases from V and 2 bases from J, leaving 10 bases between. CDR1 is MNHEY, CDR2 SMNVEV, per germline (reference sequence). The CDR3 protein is CASSLGGGTYNEQFF. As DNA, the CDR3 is TGTGCCAGCAGTTTAGGAGGGGGCACCTACAATGAGCAGTTCTTC.

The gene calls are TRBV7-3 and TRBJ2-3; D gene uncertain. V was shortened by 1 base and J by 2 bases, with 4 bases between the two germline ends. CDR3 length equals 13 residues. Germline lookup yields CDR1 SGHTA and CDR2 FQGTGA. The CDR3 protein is CASSLNPTDTQYF. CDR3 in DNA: TGTGCCAGCAGCTTAAACCCCACAGATACGCAGTATTTT.

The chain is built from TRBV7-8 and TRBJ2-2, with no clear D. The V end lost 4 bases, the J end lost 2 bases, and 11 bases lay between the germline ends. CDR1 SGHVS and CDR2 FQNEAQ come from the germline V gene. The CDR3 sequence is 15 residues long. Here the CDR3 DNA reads TGTGCCAGCAGCTCATCTAGTGTAAACACCGGGGAGCTGTTTTTT. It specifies CASSSSSVNTGELFF.

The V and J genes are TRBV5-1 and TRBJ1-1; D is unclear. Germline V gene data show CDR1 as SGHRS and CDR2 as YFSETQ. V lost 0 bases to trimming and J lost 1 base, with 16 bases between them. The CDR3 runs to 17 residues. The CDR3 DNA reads TGCGCCAGCAGCTTGGCCGGGGTTGGCAGGACGAACACTGAAGCTTTCTTT. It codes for CASSLAGVGRTNTEAFF.

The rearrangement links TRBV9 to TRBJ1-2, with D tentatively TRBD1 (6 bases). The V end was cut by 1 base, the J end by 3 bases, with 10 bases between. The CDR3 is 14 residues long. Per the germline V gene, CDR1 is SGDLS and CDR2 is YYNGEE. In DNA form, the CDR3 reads TGTGCCAGCAGCGTAAATTCAGGGGACTATGGCTACACCTTC. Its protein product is CASSVNSGDYGYTF. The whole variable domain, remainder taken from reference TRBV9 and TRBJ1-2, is DSGVTQTPKHLITATGQRVTLRCSPRSGDLSVYWYQQSLDQGLQFLIQYYNGEERAKGNILERFSAQQFPDLHSELNLSSLELGDSALYFCASSVNSGDYGYTFGSGTRLTVV.

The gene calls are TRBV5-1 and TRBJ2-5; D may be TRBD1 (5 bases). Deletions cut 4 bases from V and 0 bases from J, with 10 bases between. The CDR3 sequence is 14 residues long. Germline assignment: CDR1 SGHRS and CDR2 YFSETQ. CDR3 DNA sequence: TGCGCCAGCAGCACAAGACAGTACCAAGAGACCCAGTACTTC. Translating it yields CASSTRQYQETQYF.

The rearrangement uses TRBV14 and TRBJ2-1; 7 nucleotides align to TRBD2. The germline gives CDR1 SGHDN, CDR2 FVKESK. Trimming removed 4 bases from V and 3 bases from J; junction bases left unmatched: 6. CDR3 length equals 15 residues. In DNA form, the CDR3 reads TGTGCCAGCAGCCGCCTAGCGGAGCTCTACAATGAGCAGTTCTTC. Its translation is CASSRLAELYNEQFF.

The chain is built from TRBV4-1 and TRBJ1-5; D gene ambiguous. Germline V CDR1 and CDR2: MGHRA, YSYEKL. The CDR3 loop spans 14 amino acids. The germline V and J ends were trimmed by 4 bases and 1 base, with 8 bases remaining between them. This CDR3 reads CASSLPDSNQPQHF. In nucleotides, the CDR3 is TGCGCCAGCAGCCTCCCGGACAGCAATCAGCCCCAGCATTTT.

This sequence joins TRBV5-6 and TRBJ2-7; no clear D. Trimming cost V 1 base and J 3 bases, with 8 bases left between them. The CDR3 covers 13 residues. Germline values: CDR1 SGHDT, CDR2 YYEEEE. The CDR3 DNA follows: TGTGCCAGCAGCTTGTTTACGTACTACGAGCAGTACTTC. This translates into CASSLFTYYEQYF.

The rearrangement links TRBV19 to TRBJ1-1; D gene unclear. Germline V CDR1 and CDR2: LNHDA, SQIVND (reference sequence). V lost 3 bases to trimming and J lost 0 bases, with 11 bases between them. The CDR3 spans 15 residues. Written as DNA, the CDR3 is TGTGCCAGTAGTATGCGGGCACCCATGAACACTGAAGCTTTCTTT. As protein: CASSMRAPMNTEAFF. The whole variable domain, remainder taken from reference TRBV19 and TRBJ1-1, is DGGITQSPKYLFRKEGQNVTLSCEQNLNHDAMYWYRQDPGQGLRLIYYSQIVNDFQKGDIAEGYSVSREKKESFPLTVTSAQKNPTAFYLCASSMRAPMNTEAFFGQGTRLTVV.